The following is a T cell receptor beta chain sequence with its context. These data belong to a study of T cell responses to AZD1222 COVID-19 vaccine. Data came from immunoSEQ multiplex PCR; TCRdb stores just in-frame clones and leaves some out. The profile shows about 120,000 clones, 88% of them singletons. V shed 6 bases, J shed 6 bases, and the junction held 12 bases outside the gene matches. Germline V gene lookup returns CDR1 SNHLY and CDR2 FYNNEI. The CDR3 is 16 residues long. The chain employs TRBV2 and TRBJ2-1, with 9 bases aligning to TRBD1. Specimen: peripheral blood, collected 28 days after the second AZD1222 dose. This clonotype was sampled from an adult who received the AZD1222 COVID-19 vaccine. The CDR3 is CASSQEGQGQGNEQFF. The CDR3 DNA is TGTGCCAGCAGCCAAGAGGGACAGGGTCAGGGCAATGAGCAGTTCTTC.